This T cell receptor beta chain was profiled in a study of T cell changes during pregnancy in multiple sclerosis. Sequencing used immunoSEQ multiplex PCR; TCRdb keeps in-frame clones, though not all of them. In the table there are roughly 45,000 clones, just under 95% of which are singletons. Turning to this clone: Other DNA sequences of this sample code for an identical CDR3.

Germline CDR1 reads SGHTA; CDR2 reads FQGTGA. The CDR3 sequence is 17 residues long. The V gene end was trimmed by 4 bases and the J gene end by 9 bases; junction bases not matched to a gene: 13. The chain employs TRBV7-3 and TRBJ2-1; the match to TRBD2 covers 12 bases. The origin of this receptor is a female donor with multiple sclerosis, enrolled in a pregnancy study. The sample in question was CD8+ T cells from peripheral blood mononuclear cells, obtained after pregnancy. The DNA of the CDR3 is TGTGCCAGCAGCTCAATACCCAGACTAGCGGGAGTAGTTGAGCAGTTCTTC. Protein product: CASSSIPRLAGVVEQFF.